A selection of T cell receptor beta chains follows, all from one sample in a study of cytomegalovirus exposure and HLA in healthy donors. Sequencing was performed with immunoSEQ multiplex PCR; in TCRdb, only in-frame clones are kept and a portion is missing. The sample has some 170,000 clones, around 75% seen once. The sequenced sample consisted of PBMCs. These receptors all come from a man aged 18 to 30 in good health and CMV-seropositive. CDR3s include the opening cysteine and the closing phenylalanine or tryptophan. Each record gives: J gene, V gene, D gene, clone size, CDR3 protein, CDR3 DNA. The D gene is left open where the match is weak. Size values are once, few and many counts, or a class for expanded clones, and some rows have none.

TRBJ1-1,TRBV10-2,.,.,CASSELVGAGTEAFF,TGCGCCAGCAGTGAGTTGGTAGGGGCGGGAACTGAAGCTTTCTTT
TRBJ1-2,TRBV10-3,TRBD1,.,CAIKGAGEGRYTF,TGTGCCATCAAGGGGGCCGGGGAAGGGCGCTACACCTTC
TRBJ2-2,TRBV5-1,.,.,CASSLWGGDTGELFF,TGCGCCAGCAGCTTGTGGGGCGGGGACACCGGGGAGCTGTTTTTT
TRBJ1-1,TRBV2,TRBD1,.,CASSKQGEAFF,TGTGCCAGCAGTAAACAGGGGGAAGCTTTCTTT
TRBJ2-5,TRBV28,TRBD2,once,CASSRAPLAGGKETQYF,TGTGCCAGCAGTCGAGCCCCACTAGCGGGGGGGAAAGAGACCCAGTACTTC
TRBJ1-1,TRBV25-1,.,.,CASSEYYIGRAANTEAFF,TGTGCCAGCAGTGAATATTATATAGGTCGAGCGGCAAACACTGAAGCTTTCTTT
TRBJ1-2,TRBV5-4,.,.,CASSLRQGGTNYGYTF,TGTGCCAGCAGCTTGCGGCAGGGTGGTACTAACTATGGCTACACCTTC
TRBJ2-1,TRBV7-2,TRBD2,once,CASSLLAGYYNEQFF,TGTGCCAGCAGCTTACTAGCGGGTTACTACAATGAGCAGTTCTTC
TRBJ1-5,TRBV6-1,TRBD1,.,CASWTGNNQPQHF,TGTGCCAGCTGGACAGGGAACAATCAGCCCCAGCATTTT
TRBJ2-3,TRBV7-9,.,.,CASSRGTTDTQYF,TGTGCCAGCAGCAGGGGGACCACAGATACGCAGTATTTT